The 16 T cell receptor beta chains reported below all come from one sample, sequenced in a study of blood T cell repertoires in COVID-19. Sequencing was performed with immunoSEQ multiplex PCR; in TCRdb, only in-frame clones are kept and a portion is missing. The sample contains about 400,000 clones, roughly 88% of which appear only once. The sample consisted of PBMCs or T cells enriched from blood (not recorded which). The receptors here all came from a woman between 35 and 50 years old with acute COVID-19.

The chain's CDR3 is CASRPTGSEKLFF. CDR3 DNA sequence: TGTGCCAGCAGACCGACAGGGAGTGAAAAACTGTTTTTT. The chain links TRBV2 to TRBJ1-4, with 7 bases identical to TRBD1. The CDR3 length is 13 residues. Losses at the gene ends were 6 bases for V and 7 bases for J; bases not matched to a gene: 5. CDR1 SNHLY and CDR2 FYNNEI come from the germline V gene.

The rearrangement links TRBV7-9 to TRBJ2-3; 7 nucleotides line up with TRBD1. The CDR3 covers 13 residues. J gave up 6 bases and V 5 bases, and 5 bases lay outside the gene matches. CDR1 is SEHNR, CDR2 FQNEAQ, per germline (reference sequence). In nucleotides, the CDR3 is TGTGCCAGCAGCCATACAGGGGCTGATACGCAGTATTTT. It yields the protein CASSHTGADTQYF.

The CDR3: CASSLGGDYYGYTF. The CDR3 DNA is TGTGCCAGCAGCTTAGGGGGCGACTACTATGGCTACACCTTC. This chain uses TRBV7-2 with TRBJ1-2, with D possibly being TRBD1 (5 bases). Trimming took off 1 base at V and 3 bases at J, with 9 bases between the two ends. The CDR3 length is 14 residues. Germline CDR1 SGHTA, CDR2 FQGNSA. Based on the CDR3 plus reference TRBV7-2 and TRBJ1-2, the full variable domain is GAGVSQSPSNKVTEKGKDVELRCDPISGHTALYWYRQSLGQGLEFLIYFQGNSAPDKSGLPSDRFSAERTGGSVSTLTIQRTQQEDSAVYLCASSLGGDYYGYTFGSGTRLTVV.

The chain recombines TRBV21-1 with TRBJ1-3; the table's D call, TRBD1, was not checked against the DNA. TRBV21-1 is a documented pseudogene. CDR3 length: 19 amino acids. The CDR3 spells CASSKPWDRGVLWGNTIYF. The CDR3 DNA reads TGTGCCAGCAGCAAACCATGGGACAGGGGGGTTCTGTGGGGAAACACCATATATTTT.

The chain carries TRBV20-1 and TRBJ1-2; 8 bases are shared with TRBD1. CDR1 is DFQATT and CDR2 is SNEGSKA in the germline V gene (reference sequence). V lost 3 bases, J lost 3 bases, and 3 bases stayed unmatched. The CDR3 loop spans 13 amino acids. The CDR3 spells CSASVGQDYGYTF. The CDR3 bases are TGCAGTGCTAGTGTGGGACAGGACTATGGCTACACCTTC.

CDR3 residues: CASSLDQGGYNEQFF. CDR3 in DNA: TGTGCCAGCAGTTTGGATCAGGGGGGATACAATGAGCAGTTCTTC. This chain joins TRBV6-4 and TRBJ2-1; a possible D gene is TRBD1 (7 bases). The CDR3 extends over 15 amino acids. The V gene's germline CDR1 is MRHNA and CDR2 SNTAGT. V was trimmed by 5 bases and J by 4 bases, leaving 15 bases between them.

The CDR3: CASSLSSRQGANSPLHF. CDR3 nucleotide sequence: TGTGCCAGCAGCTTGTCGTCCAGACAGGGGGCAAATTCACCCCTCCACTTT. The chain couples TRBV5-4 to TRBJ1-6, with TRBD1 matching 10 bases. With V trimmed by 1 base and J by 7 bases, 8 bases remained unmatched. Germline CDR1 is SGHNT and CDR2 is YYREEE (reference sequence). The CDR3 is 17 residues long. The whole variable domain, filled in from reference TRBV5-4 and TRBJ1-6, reads ETGVTQSPTHLIKTRGQQVTLRCSSQSGHNTVSWYQQALGQGPQFIFQYYREEENGRGNFPPRFSGLQFPNYSSELNVNALELDDSALYLCASSLSSRQGANSPLHFGNGTRLTVT.

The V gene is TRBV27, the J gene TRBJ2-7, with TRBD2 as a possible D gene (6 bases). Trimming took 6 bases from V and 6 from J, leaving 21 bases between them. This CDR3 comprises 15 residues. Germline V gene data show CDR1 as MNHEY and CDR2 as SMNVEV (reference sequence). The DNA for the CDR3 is TGTGCCAGCAGCCCCATAGCCCCGGAGGGGCCCGAGCAGTACTTC. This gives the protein CASSPIAPEGPEQYF.

CDR3 region: CSVQQDYGYTF. The CDR3 bases are TGCAGTGTTCAACAGGACTATGGCTACACCTTC. This chain uses TRBV20-1 with TRBJ1-2, with D maybe TRBD1 (5 bases). The CDR3 loop spans 11 amino acids. Germline V gives CDR1 DFQATT, CDR2 SNEGSKA (reference sequence). The ends were cut back, 7 bases at V and 3 bases at J, with 9 bases in the middle.

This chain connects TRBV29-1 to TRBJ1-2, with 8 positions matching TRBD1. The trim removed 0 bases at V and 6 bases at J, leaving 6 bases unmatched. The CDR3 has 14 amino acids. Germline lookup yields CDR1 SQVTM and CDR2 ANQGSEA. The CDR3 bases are TGCAGCGTTGAAGACTGGGAGACAGGGGATGGCTACACCTTC. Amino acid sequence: CSVEDWETGDGYTF.

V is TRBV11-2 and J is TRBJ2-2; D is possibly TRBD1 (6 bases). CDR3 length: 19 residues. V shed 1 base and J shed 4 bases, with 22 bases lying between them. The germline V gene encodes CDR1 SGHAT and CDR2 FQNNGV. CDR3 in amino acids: CASSLVRGGHKIPTGELFF. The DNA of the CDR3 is TGTGCCAGCAGCTTAGTCCGTGGGGGACATAAGATCCCCACCGGGGAGCTGTTTTTT.

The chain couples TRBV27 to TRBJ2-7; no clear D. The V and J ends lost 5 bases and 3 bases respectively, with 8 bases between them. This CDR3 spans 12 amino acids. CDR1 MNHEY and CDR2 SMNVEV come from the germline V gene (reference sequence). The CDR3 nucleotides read TGTGCCAGCAGTCCGTCCCTCTACGAGCAGTACTTC. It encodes CASSPSLYEQYF.

CDR3 in amino acids: CASSPGPGLAQETQYF. The DNA of the CDR3 is TGTGCCAGCAGCCCCGGTCCGGGACTAGCCCAAGAGACCCAGTACTTC. The rearrangement joins TRBV5-4 to TRBJ2-5, with 9 bases lining up with TRBD2. Germline-derived CDR1 and CDR2 are SGHNT and YYREEE (reference sequence). V lost 4 bases, J lost 1 base, and 8 bases stayed unmatched. This CDR3 region has 16 residues.

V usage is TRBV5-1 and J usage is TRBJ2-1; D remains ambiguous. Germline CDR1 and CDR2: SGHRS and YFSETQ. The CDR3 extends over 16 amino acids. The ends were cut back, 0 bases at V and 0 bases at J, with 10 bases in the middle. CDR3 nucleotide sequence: TGCGCCAGCAGCTTGGCCAAGTTCAGCTCCTACAATGAGCAGTTCTTC. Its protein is CASSLAKFSSYNEQFF. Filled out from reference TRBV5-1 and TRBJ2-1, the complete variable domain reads KAGVTQTPRYLIKTRGQQVTLSCSPISGHRSVSWYQQTPGQGLQFLFEYFSETQRNKGNFPGRFSGRQFSNSRSEMNVSTLELGDSALYLCASSLAKFSSYNEQFFGPGTRLTVL.

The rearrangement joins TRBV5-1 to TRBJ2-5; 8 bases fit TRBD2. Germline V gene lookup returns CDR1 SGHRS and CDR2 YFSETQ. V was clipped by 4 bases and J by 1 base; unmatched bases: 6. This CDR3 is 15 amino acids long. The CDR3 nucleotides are TGCGCCAGCAGCGTTAGCGGGGCCCGCCAAGAGACCCAGTACTTC. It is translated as CASSVSGARQETQYF.

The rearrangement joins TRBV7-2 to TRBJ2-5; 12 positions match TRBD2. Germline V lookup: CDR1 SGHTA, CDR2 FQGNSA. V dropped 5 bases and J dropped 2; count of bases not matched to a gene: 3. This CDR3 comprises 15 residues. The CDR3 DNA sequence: TGTGCCAGCAGCCCCGGACTAGCGGGGCAAGAGACCCAGTACTTC. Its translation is CASSPGLAGQETQYF.